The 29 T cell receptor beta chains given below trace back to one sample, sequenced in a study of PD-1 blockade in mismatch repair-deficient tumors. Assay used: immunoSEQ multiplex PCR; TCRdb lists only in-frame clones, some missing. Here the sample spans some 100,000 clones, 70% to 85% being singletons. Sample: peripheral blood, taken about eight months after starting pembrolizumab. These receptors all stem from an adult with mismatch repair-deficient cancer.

The CDR3 DNA sequence: TGTGCCAGCAGCCGTACTAGCGAATACAATGAGCAGTTCTTC. Protein product: CASSRTSEYNEQFF. V and J are TRBV7-6 and TRBJ2-1, with 7 nucleotides matching TRBD2. From germline, CDR1 is SGHVS and CDR2 FNYEAQ. The CDR3 runs 14 residues. V dropped 5 bases and J dropped 4; count of bases not matched to a gene: 5.

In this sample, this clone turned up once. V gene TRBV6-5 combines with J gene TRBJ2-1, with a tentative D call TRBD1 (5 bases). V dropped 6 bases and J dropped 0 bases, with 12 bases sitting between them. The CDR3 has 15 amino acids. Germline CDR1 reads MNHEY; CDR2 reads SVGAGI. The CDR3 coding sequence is TGTGCCAGCAGAACGACAGCAAGCTCCTACAATGAGCAGTTCTTC. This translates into CASRTTASSYNEQFF.

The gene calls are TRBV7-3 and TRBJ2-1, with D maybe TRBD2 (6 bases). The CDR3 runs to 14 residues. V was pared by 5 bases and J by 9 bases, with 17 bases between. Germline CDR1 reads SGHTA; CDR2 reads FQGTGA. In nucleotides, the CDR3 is TGTGCCAGCAGCCCAGTGGGACTTCGGGGTGAGCAGTTCTTC. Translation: CASSPVGLRGEQFF. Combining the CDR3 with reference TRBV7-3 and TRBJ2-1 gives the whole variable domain GAGVSQTPSNKVTEKGKYVELRCDPISGHTALYWYRQSLGQGPEFLIYFQGTGAADDSGLPNDRFFAVRPEGSVSTLKIQRTERGDSAVYLCASSPVGLRGEQFFGPGTRLTVL.

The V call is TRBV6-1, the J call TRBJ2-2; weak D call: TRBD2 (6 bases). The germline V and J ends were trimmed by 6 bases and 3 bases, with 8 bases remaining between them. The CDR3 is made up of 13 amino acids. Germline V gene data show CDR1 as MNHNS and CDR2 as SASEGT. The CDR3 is CASRREDTGELFF. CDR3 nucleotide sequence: TGTGCCAGCAGGCGGGAAGACACCGGGGAGCTGTTTTTT.

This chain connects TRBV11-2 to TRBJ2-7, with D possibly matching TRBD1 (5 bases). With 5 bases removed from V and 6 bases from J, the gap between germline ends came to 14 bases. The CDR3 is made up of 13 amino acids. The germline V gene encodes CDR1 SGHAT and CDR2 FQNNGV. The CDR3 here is CASSRTTVSEQYF. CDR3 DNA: TGTGCCAGCAGCAGGACGACAGTCTCCGAGCAGTACTTC.

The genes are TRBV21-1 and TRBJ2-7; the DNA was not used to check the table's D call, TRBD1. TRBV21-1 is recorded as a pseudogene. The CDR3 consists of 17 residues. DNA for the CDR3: TGTGCCAGCAGCATCAGGCCAGGGGAGTATTCCCCCTACGAGCAGTACTTC. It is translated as CASSIRPGEYSPYEQYF.

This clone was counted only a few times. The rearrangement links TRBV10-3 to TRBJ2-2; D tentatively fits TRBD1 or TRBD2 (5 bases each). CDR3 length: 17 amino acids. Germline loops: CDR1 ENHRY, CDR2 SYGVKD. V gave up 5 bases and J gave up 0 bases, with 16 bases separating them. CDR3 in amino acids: CAISKTGTDANTGELFF. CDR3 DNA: TGTGCCATCAGTAAAACCGGGACCGACGCGAACACCGGGGAGCTGTTTTTT.

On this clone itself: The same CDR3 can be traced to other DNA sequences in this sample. This CDR3 reads CASSPNLQETQYF. The CDR3 DNA is TGTGCCAGCTCGCCCAACCTCCAAGAGACCCAGTACTTC. The chain joins TRBV18 to TRBJ2-5; D uncertain. CDR1 is KGHSH, CDR2 LQKENI, per germline. V was cut by 6 bases and J by 1 base, with 9 bases left in between. This CDR3 contains 13 residues.

DNA for the CDR3: TGTGCCAGCAGCTTGATGGCAGGGGGGAACACTGAAGCTTTCTTT. This codes for CASSLMAGGNTEAFF. The gene calls are TRBV5-6 and TRBJ1-1, with 7 positions matching TRBD1. Trimming took 1 base from V and 1 from J; bases not matched to a gene: 4. The CDR3 is 15 amino acids. CDR1 and CDR2 (germline): SGHDT, YYEEEE.

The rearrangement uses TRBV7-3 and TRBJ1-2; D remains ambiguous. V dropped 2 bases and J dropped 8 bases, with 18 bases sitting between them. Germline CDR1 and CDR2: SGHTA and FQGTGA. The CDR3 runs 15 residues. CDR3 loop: CASSLALGWVLGYTF. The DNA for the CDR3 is TGTGCCAGCAGCTTAGCGCTCGGTTGGGTTCTCGGCTACACCTTC.

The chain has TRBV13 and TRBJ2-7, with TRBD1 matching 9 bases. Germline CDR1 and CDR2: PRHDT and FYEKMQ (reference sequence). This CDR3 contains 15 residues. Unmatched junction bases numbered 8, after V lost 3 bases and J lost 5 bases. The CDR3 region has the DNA TGTGCCAGCAGCTTCGCCGGGACAGGGAGCGACGAGCAGTACTTC. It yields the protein CASSFAGTGSDEQYF. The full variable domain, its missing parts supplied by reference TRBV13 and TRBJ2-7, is AAGVIQSPRHLIKEKRETATLKCYPIPRHDTVYWYQQGPGQDPQFLISFYEKMQSDKGSIPDRFSAQQFSDYHSELNMSSLELGDSALYFCASSFAGTGSDEQYFGPGTRLTVT.

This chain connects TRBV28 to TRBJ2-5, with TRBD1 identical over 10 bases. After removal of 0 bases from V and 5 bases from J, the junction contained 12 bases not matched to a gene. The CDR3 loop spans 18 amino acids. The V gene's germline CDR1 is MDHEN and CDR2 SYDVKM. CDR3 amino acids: CASSLWGQGSNAVETQYF. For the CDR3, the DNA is TGTGCCAGCAGTTTATGGGGACAGGGGTCTAACGCGGTGGAGACCCAGTACTTC.

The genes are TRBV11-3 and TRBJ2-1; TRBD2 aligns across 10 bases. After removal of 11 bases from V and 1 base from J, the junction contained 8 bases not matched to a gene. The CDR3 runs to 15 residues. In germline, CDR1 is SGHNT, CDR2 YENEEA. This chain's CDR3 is CASIQRGGSYNEQFF. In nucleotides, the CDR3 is TGTGCCTCAATCCAGCGGGGGGGGTCCTACAATGAGCAGTTCTTC.

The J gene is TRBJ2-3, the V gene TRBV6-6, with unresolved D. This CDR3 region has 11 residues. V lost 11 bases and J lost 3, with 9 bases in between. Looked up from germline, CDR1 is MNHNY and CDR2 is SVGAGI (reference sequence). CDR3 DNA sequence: TGTGCCGGCGGCGCGACAGATACGCAGTATTTT. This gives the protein CAGGATDTQYF.

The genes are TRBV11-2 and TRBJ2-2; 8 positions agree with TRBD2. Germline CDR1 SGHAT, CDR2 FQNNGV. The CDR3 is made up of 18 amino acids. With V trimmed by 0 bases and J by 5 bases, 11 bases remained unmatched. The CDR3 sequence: CASSLDLRAGGLTGELFF. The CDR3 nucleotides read TGTGCCAGCAGCTTAGATTTAAGGGCGGGAGGACTTACCGGGGAGCTGTTTTTT.

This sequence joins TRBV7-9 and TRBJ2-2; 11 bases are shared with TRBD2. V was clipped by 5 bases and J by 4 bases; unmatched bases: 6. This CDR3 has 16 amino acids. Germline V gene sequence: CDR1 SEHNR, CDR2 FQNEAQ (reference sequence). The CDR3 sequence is CASSLLAGEGTGELFF. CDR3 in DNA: TGTGCCAGCAGCCTACTAGCGGGAGAGGGCACCGGGGAGCTGTTTTTT.

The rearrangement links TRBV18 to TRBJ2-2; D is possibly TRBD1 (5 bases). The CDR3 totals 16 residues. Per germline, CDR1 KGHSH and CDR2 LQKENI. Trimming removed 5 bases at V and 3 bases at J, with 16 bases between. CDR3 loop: CASSSDLDKDTGELFF. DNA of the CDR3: TGTGCCAGCTCATCGGATTTGGACAAGGACACCGGGGAGCTGTTTTTT. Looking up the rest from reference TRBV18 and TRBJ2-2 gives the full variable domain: NAGVMQNPRHLVRRRGQEARLRCSPMKGHSHVYWYRQLPEEGLKFMVYLQKENIIDESGMPKERFSAEFPKEGPSILRIQQVVRGDSAAYFCASSSDLDKDTGELFFGEGSRLTVL.

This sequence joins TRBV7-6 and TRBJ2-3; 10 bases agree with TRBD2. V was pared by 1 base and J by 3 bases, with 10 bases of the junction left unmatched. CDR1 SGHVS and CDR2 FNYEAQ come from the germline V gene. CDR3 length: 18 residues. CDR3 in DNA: TGTGCCAGCAGCTTAGGAGCGGGAGGGCCTGTCTGGACAGATACGCAGTATTTT. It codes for CASSLGAGGPVWTDTQYF.

CDR3 residues: CASSLRGGSDEQFF. The CDR3 nucleotides are TGCGCCAGCAGCTTGCGAGGGGGCTCGGATGAGCAGTTCTTC. This rearrangement joins TRBV5-1 to TRBJ2-1; TRBD1 agrees at 7 bases. J gave up 8 bases and V 1 base, and 6 bases lay outside the gene matches. Per germline, CDR1 SGHRS and CDR2 YFSETQ. This CDR3 is built from 14 residues.

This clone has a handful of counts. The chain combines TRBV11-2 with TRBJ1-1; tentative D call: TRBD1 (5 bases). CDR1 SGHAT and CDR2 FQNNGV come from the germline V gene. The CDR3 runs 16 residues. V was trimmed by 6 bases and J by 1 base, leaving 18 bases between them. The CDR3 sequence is CASRPDPGRQNTEAFF. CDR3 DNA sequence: TGTGCCAGCAGACCTGACCCGGGACGTCAGAACACTGAAGCTTTCTTT.

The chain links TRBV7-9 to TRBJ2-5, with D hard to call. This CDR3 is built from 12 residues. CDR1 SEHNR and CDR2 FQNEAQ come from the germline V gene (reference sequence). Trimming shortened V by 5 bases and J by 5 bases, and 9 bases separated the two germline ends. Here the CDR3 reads CASSPLQETQYF. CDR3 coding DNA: TGTGCCAGCAGCCCCCTACAGGAGACCCAGTACTTC. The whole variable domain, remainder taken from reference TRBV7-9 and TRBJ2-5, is DTGVSQNPRHKITKRGQNVTFRCDPISEHNRLYWYRQTLGQGPEFLTYFQNEAQLEKSRLLSDRFSAERPKGSFSTLEIQRTEQGDSAMYLCASSPLQETQYFGPGTRLLVL.

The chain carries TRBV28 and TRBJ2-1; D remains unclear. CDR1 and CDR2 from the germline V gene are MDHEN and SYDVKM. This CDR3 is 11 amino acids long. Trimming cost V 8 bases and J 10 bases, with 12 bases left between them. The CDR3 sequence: CASHQDIEQFF. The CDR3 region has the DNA TGTGCCAGCCATCAGGATATCGAGCAGTTCTTC.

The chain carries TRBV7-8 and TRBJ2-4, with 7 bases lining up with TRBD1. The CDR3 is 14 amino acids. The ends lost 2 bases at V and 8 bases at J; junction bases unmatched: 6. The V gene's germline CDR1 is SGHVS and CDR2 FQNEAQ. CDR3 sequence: CASSLSSGGHIQYF. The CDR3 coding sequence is TGTGCCAGCAGCTTATCATCAGGGGGACACATTCAGTACTTC.

CDR3 nucleotide sequence: TGTGCCAGCAGTGTAGGGGGAATGAGCTCCTACGAGCAGTACTTC. It specifies CASSVGGMSSYEQYF. V usage is TRBV6-1 and J usage is TRBJ2-7, with D tentatively TRBD1 (6 bases). The CDR3 has 15 amino acids. Trimming left V 4 bases short and J 0 bases short, with 13 bases between. CDR1 and CDR2 from the germline V gene are MNHNS and SASEGT.

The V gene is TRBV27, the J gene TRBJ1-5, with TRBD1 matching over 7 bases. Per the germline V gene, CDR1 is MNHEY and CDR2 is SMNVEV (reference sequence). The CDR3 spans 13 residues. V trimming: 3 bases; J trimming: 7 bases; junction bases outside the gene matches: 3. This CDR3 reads CASSFRGGQPQHF. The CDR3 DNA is TGTGCCAGCAGTTTTAGAGGGGGCCAGCCCCAGCATTTT.

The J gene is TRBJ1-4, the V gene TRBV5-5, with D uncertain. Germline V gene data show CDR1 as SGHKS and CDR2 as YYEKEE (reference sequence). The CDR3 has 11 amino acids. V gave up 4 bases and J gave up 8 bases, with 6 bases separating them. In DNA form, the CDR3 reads TGTGCCAGCAGCGGTAGGGAAAAACTGTTTTTT. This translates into CASSGREKLFF.

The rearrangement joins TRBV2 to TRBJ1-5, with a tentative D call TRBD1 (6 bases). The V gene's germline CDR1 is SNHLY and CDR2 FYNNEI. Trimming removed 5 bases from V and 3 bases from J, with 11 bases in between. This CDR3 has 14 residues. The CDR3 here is CASSPTGPNQPQHF. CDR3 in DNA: TGTGCCAGCAGTCCTACAGGGCCCAATCAGCCCCAGCATTTT.

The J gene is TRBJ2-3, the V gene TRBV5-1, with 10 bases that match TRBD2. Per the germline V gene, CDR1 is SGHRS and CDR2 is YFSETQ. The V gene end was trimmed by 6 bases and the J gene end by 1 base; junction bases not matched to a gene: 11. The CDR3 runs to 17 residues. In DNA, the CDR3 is TGCGCCAGCACCCTGGGGGCTAGCGGGAGTGGCACAGATACGCAGTATTTT. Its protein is CASTLGASGSGTDTQYF.

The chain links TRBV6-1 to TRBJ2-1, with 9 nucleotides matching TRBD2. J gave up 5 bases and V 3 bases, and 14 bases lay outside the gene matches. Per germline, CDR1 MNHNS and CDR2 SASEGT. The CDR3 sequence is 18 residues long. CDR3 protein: CASSDRASGKSIDNEQFF. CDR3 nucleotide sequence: TGTGCCAGCAGTGATAGGGCTAGCGGGAAGTCGATTGACAATGAGCAGTTCTTC.